This T cell receptor (beta chain) was obtained from a study of shared T cell receptors in the human thymus. Method: immunoSEQ multiplex PCR; TCRdb's copy keeps in-frame clones and lacks some. The sample has roughly 660,000 clones, around 89% seen once. Germline CDR1 reads MDHEN; CDR2 reads SYDVKM. This CDR3 comprises 17 residues. V lost 4 bases to trimming and J lost 4 bases; unmatched junction nucleotides: 13. These same records also appear under a second study, on human thymus T cells.

V is TRBV28 and J is TRBJ2-1; 7 nucleotides line up with TRBD1. The specimen sequenced was thymocytes. This receptor was identified in a boy in the first two years of life with a congenital heart defect. The CDR3 sequence: CASSWDRGFIGYNEQFF. CDR3 coding DNA: TGTGCCAGCAGTTGGGACAGAGGTTTTATAGGTTACAATGAGCAGTTCTTC.